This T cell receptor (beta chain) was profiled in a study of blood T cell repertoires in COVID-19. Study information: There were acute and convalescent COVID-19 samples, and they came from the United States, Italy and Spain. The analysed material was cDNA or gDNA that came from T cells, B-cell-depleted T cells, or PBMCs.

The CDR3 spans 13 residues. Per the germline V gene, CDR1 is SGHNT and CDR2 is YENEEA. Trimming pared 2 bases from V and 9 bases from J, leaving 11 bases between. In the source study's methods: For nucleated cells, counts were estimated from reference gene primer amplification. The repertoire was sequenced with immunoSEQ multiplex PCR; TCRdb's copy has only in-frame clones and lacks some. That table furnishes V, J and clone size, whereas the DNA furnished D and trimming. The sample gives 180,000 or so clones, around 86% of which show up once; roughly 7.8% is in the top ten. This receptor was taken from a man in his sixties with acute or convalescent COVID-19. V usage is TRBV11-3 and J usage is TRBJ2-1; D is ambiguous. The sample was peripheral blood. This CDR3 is CASSLQSVAEQFF. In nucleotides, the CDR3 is TGTGCCAGCAGCTTACAATCGGTAGCTGAGCAGTTCTTC.